A selection of T cell receptor beta chains follows, all from one sample in a study of blood T cell repertoires in COVID-19. This table comes from immunoSEQ multiplex PCR, and its TCRdb copy is limited to in-frame clones, with some not included. The sample yields some 190,000 clones, more than 75% seen once. Sequenced sample: peripheral blood. The receptor set was obtained from a human donor in a cohort sampled during active COVID-19. The CDR3 runs from the conserved cysteine through the conserved F or W. A D gene is named only where the DNA matches it firmly. Clone size is given for some rows only: seen once, a few or many times, or a class if the clone is expanded.

D gene	V gene	J gene	clone size	CDR3 DNA	CDR3 protein
TRBD1	TRBV5-6	TRBJ2-2	NA	TGTGCCAGCAGCCGGGACAGGGGGCTGGTCGGGGAGCTGTTTTTT	CASSRDRGLVGELFF
NA	TRBV21-1	TRBJ2-7	NA	TGTGCCAGCAGCAAAATAGGACACCCACCCTACGAGCAGTACTTC	CASSKIGHPPYEQYF
TRBD1	TRBV18	TRBJ1-3	NA	TGTGCCAGCTCACCAGGGACAGGGAAGGCACTCTCTGGAAACACCATATATTTT	CASSPGTGKALSGNTIYF
TRBD1	TRBV12-5	TRBJ2-7	NA	TGTGCTAGTGGTCACCGGGACAGGGGCCACGAGCAGTACTTC	CASGHRDRGHEQYF
TRBD1	TRBV10-3	TRBJ1-1	NA	TGTGCCATCATTGCAGGGGGCGTTGACACTGAAGCTTTCTTT	CAIIAGGVDTEAFF
NA	TRBV13	TRBJ2-5	NA	TGTGCCAGCAGCTTAGTGTCTTTATCACGGGGAGCCCAAGAGACCCAGTACTTC	CASSLVSLSRGAQETQYF
TRBD2	TRBV7-8	TRBJ2-5	NA	TGTGCCAGCAGCCCTACTAGCGGGGGGCGGCGGACCCAGTACTTC	CASSPTSGGRRTQYF
TRBD2	TRBV27	TRBJ2-1	many	TGTGCCAGCAGTTTAGGTGGTAGCGGGGGTTACAATGAGCAGTTCTTC	CASSLGGSGGYNEQFF
TRBD1	TRBV10-3	TRBJ2-7	NA	TGTGCCATCTCCGGGACAGCAACCTACGAGCAGTACTTC	CAISGTATYEQYF
NA	TRBV5-1	TRBJ1-4	NA	TGCGCCAGCAGCTCGCCGGCGGGGGGAAGTAATGAAAAACTGTTTTTT	CASSSPAGGSNEKLFF
TRBD2	TRBV3-1/TRBV3-2	TRBJ2-1	NA	TGTGCCAGCAGCCCTTCATACTCGGGACTAGCGGGGGGACTGTATGAGCAGTTCTTC	CASSPSYSGLAGGLYEQFF
TRBD2	TRBV5-4	TRBJ2-5	once	TGTGCCAGCAGACAAGGTGGACTAGCGTTCCAAGAGACCCAGTACTTC	CASRQGGLAFQETQYF
NA	TRBV18	TRBJ1-2	NA	TGTGCCAGCTCACCGAACACAGGGAATGGCTACACCTTC	CASSPNTGNGYTF
NA	TRBV6-5	TRBJ2-7	NA	TGTGCCAGCAGCAGAGGAGGCTCCTACGAGCAGTACTTC	CASSRGGSYEQYF
NA	TRBV18	TRBJ2-7	NA	TGTGCCAGCTCACCCTTGAAAGTACTATCCTACGAGCAGTACTTC	CASSPLKVLSYEQYF
TRBD1	TRBV7-9	TRBJ2-7	few	TGTGCCAGCAGCTTACGAGGGGCCGGGACAGGTCTCGGGGGAGAGCAGTACTTC	CASSLRGAGTGLGGEQYF
NA	TRBV15	TRBJ1-4	NA	TGTGCCACCAGCAGAGAACCGGGCCGGGAGGAAAAACTGTTTTTT	CATSREPGREEKLFF
NA	TRBV4-1	TRBJ1-1	NA	TGCGCCAGCAGCCAGGCAGTACAGGGTTTTCGCACTGAAGCTTTCTTT	CASSQAVQGFRTEAFF
TRBD1	TRBV11-2	TRBJ2-7	NA	TGTGCCAGCAGCTTAGGGGACAGGGCTGGAGGCGAGCAGTACTTC	CASSLGDRAGGEQYF
NA	TRBV29-1	TRBJ2-5	NA	TGCAGCGTCACCCCTCGGACAGCTACCCAAGAGACCCAGTACTTC	CSVTPRTATQETQYF